This TCR beta chain was identified during a study of cytotoxic CD8 clonotypes in ibrutinib-treated CLL. Turning to the study itself: The authors obtained response samples at a median of around 12 months of treatment, range 6 to 36.

In regard to this clone: The target antigen is unknown.

Depths of 1 in 200,000 to 1 in 1 million T cells were the sequencing target. Measured with immunoSEQ multiplex PCR; TCRdb has only the in-frame clones, and not every one. The top ten hold 15% of the sample, which has more than 200,000 clones, less than 75% seen once. The study, taken as a whole, reports: In comparison with age-matched healthy donors, baseline clonality was higher and tracked circulating CD8+ T-cell counts.

The CDR3 is 15 residues long. The germline V and J ends were trimmed by 6 bases and 8 bases, with 20 bases remaining between them. Germline V lookup: CDR1 MGHDK, CDR2 SYGVNS. The chain couples TRBV25-1 to TRBJ2-4; D unresolved. The clonotype originates from a human donor with chronic lymphocytic leukemia. Sequenced here: PBMCs, sampled after 24 months of ibrutinib treatment. The CDR3 protein is CASRGKTGLLDIQYF. CDR3 coding DNA: TGTGCCAGCAGGGGTAAGACTGGCTTGTTAGACATTCAGTACTTC.